These 30 T cell receptor beta chains originate from one sample sequenced in a study of OX40 agonist ivuxolimab in advanced cancers. Generated by immunoSEQ multiplex PCR, the TCRdb table keeps only in-frame clones and is missing some. The sample comprises about 100,000 clones, about 91% of which are singletons, and about 1.2% rests with the top ten. Sequenced here: CD4+ or CD8+ T cells sorted from blood, sampled in a trial of the OX40 agonist ivuxolimab. These receptors originate from an adult with an advanced solid tumor such as melanoma, head and neck, liver or kidney cancer.

V gene TRBV7-2 combines with J gene TRBJ2-7; D is uncertain. Germline CDR1 SGHTA, CDR2 FQGNSA. V was shortened by 3 bases and J by 1 base, with 10 bases between the two germline ends. The CDR3 runs 14 residues. The CDR3 DNA reads TGTGCCAGCAGCTTCAGCAGCGCTTCCTACGAGCAGTACTTC. This translates into CASSFSSASYEQYF.

V gene TRBV9 combines with J gene TRBJ1-5; D unclear. V was pared by 3 bases and J by 4 bases, with 8 bases between. The CDR3 extends over 13 amino acids. Germline V CDR1 and CDR2: SGDLS, YYNGEE. The CDR3, as DNA: TGTGCCAGCAGCGCCGACGGGAATCAGCCCCAGCATTTT. This translates into CASSADGNQPQHF.

The V gene is TRBV19, the J gene TRBJ2-2, with D perhaps matching TRBD1 (6 bases). This CDR3 has 16 residues. CDR1 is LNHDA, CDR2 SQIVND, per germline (reference sequence). The V end lost 2 bases, the J end lost 4 bases, and 14 bases lay between the germline ends. The CDR3 region has the DNA TGTGCCAGTAGTATATTCCATACAGGGATCACCGGGGAGCTGTTTTTT. It encodes CASSIFHTGITGELFF.

This chain uses TRBV5-4 with TRBJ2-3, with TRBD2 identical over 7 bases. There are 15 residues in the CDR3. The V gene end was trimmed by 3 bases and the J gene end by 2 bases; junction bases not matched to a gene: 6. Per germline, CDR1 SGHNT and CDR2 YYREEE (reference sequence). CDR3 sequence: CASSSGLVPTDTQYF. The CDR3 DNA reads as TGTGCCAGCAGCTCCGGACTAGTTCCCACAGATACGCAGTATTTT. Full variable domain (missing parts from reference TRBV5-4 and TRBJ2-3): ETGVTQSPTHLIKTRGQQVTLRCSSQSGHNTVSWYQQALGQGPQFIFQYYREEENGRGNFPPRFSGLQFPNYSSELNVNALELDDSALYLCASSSGLVPTDTQYFGPGTRLTVL.

The chain links TRBV11-2 to TRBJ1-5; D gene uncertain. The V end was cut by 3 bases, the J end by 7 bases, with 7 bases between. CDR3 length: 12 amino acids. The germline V gene has CDR1 SGHAT and CDR2 FQNNGV. The CDR3 nucleotides read TGTGCCAGCAGCTTCTCTGGCCAGCCCCAGCATTTT. It translates to CASSFSGQPQHF. The complete variable domain, with remaining parts taken from reference TRBV11-2 and TRBJ1-5, reads EAGVAQSPRYKIIEKRQSVAFWCNPISGHATLYWYQQILGQGPKLLIQFQNNGVVDDSQLPKDRFSAERLKGVDSTLKIQPAKLEDSAVYLCASSFSGQPQHFGDGTRLSIL.

This clone was counted once. The V call is TRBV4-2, the J call TRBJ2-3; 9 nucleotides agree with TRBD2. The CDR3 spans 16 residues. V lost 2 bases to trimming and J lost 4 bases; unmatched junction nucleotides: 7. Per the germline V gene, CDR1 is LGHNA and CDR2 is YNFKEQ. The CDR3 DNA is TGTGCCAGCAGCCAACGAGCGGGAGGAGGCGCAGATACGCAGTATTTT. It is translated as CASSQRAGGGADTQYF.

V usage is TRBV28 and J usage is TRBJ2-7; 15 nucleotides agree with TRBD2. V shed 6 bases and J 2 bases; nucleotides not matched to a gene: 17. CDR1 and CDR2 (germline): MDHEN, SYDVKM. The CDR3 is 20 residues long. The chain's CDR3 is CASSSGLAGGIILIAYEQYF. The CDR3 nucleotides read TGTGCCAGCAGCTCCGGACTAGCGGGAGGGATTATACTGATTGCCTACGAGCAGTACTTC.

V usage is TRBV5-4 and J usage is TRBJ2-2; D remains unclear. V lost 0 bases, J lost 3 bases, and 9 bases lay in between. This CDR3 has 15 amino acids. Per germline, CDR1 SGHNT and CDR2 YYREEE (reference sequence). The CDR3 region is CASSLDERYTGELFF. The CDR3 nucleotides read TGTGCCAGCAGCTTGGACGAGAGATACACCGGGGAGCTGTTTTTT.

The chain uses TRBV20-1 and TRBJ2-1; a weak D match, TRBD2 (5 bases). V lost 3 bases, J lost 11 bases, and 11 bases lay in between. The CDR3 is made up of 11 amino acids. The germline gives CDR1 DFQATT, CDR2 SNEGSKA (reference sequence). Written as DNA, the CDR3 is TGCAGTGCTAGCGGACTGCTGCAGCAGTTCTTC. Protein product: CSASGLLQQFF.

This clone was seen a single time. The rearrangement links TRBV7-2 to TRBJ2-1; D remains ambiguous. Germline CDR1 SGHTA, CDR2 FQGNSA. This CDR3 spans 15 amino acids. The V end was cut by 7 bases, the J end by 0 bases, with 13 bases between. CDR3: CASIPRSSSYNEQFF. DNA for the CDR3: TGTGCCAGCATCCCTAGGAGTAGCTCCTACAATGAGCAGTTCTTC. The variable domain in full, with the rest retrieved from reference TRBV7-2 and TRBJ2-1, is GAGVSQSPSNKVTEKGKDVELRCDPISGHTALYWYRQSLGQGLEFLIYFQGNSAPDKSGLPSDRFSAERTGGSVSTLTIQRTQQEDSAVYLCASIPRSSSYNEQFFGPGTRLTVL.

The chain carries TRBV7-3 and TRBJ2-3; 8 positions agree with TRBD2. Germline V gene lookup returns CDR1 SGHTA and CDR2 FQGTGA. The CDR3 is 15 residues long. Losses at the gene ends were 5 bases for V and 4 bases for J; bases not matched to a gene: 8. The CDR3 protein is CASSLEREFADTQYF. The CDR3 DNA reads TGTGCCAGCAGCCTCGAGCGGGAGTTCGCAGATACGCAGTATTTT.

The genes are TRBV28 and TRBJ1-1; D is possibly TRBD1 (5 bases). Germline values: CDR1 MDHEN, CDR2 SYDVKM. V was shortened by 3 bases and J by 8 bases, with 13 bases between the two germline ends. The length of the CDR3 is 13 residues. The chain's CDR3 is CASSFGTWAEAFF. The CDR3 DNA follows: TGTGCCAGCAGTTTTGGGACGTGGGCGGAAGCTTTCTTT.

CDR3 nucleotides: TGTGCCAGCAGCTTGGCCGGGGGTTCGTACGAGCAGTACTTC. Protein sequence: CASSLAGGSYEQYF. The chain is built from TRBV5-4 and TRBJ2-7, with D possibly matching TRBD2 (6 bases). The germline V gene encodes CDR1 SGHNT and CDR2 YYREEE (reference sequence). This CDR3 has 14 residues. V shed 0 bases and J shed 4 bases, with 11 bases lying between them.

This sequence joins TRBV18 and TRBJ1-5, with a possible D match to TRBD1 (5 bases). This CDR3 is built from 14 residues. Deletions cut 1 base from V and 7 bases from J, with 11 bases between. Germline V gene sequence: CDR1 KGHSH, CDR2 LQKENI. DNA for the CDR3: TGTGCCAGCTCACCACTCTCGGGGGGGCAGCCCCAGCATTTT. The encoded protein is CASSPLSGGQPQHF.

The sample holds one count of this clone. This rearrangement joins TRBV5-1 to TRBJ1-1, with a weak D call TRBD1 (5 bases). The CDR3 consists of 15 residues. Germline assignment: CDR1 SGHRS and CDR2 YFSETQ. V shed 0 bases and J shed 6 bases, with 15 bases lying between them. The CDR3 DNA sequence: TGCGCCAGCAGCTTGGATTTTCAGGGAGGGCCTGAAGCTTTCTTT. Translating it yields CASSLDFQGGPEAFF.

The CDR3 nucleotides read TGCGCCAGCAGCCCTCTACCCACTAGCGGGTCATTCTACGAGCAGTACTTC. Encoded protein: CASSPLPTSGSFYEQYF. The chain employs TRBV5-1 and TRBJ2-7; TRBD2 matches 9 bases. Germline V gene data show CDR1 as SGHRS and CDR2 as YFSETQ. After removal of 4 bases from V and 3 bases from J, the junction contained 14 bases not matched to a gene. The CDR3 is made up of 17 amino acids. The full variable domain, in which reference TRBV5-1 and TRBJ2-7 provide the parts outside the CDR3, is KAGVTQTPRYLIKTRGQQVTLSCSPISGHRSVSWYQQTPGQGLQFLFEYFSETQRNKGNFPGRFSGRQFSNSRSEMNVSTLELGDSALYLCASSPLPTSGSFYEQYFGPGTRLTVT.

This chain uses TRBV19 with TRBJ2-3; the match to TRBD2 covers 16 bases. The CDR3 runs 17 residues. V gave up 9 bases and J gave up 1 base; unmatched junction bases: 7. Germline V gene data show CDR1 as LNHDA and CDR2 as SQIVND (reference sequence). CDR3 sequence (DNA): TGTGCCAGCCCCACCGGGACTAGCGGGAGGGGCACAGATACGCAGTATTTT. Protein sequence: CASPTGTSGRGTDTQYF.

DNA for the CDR3: TGTGCCAGCAGTGAATTGACAGGGGTCTCACCCCTCCACTTT. Protein: CASSELTGVSPLHF. The rearrangement links TRBV6-1 to TRBJ1-6, with 8 positions matching TRBD1. The CDR3 runs to 14 residues. The V segment lost 2 bases and the J segment 10 bases; nucleotides outside the gene matches: 4. Per germline, CDR1 MNHNS and CDR2 SASEGT.

The rearrangement links TRBV6-1 to TRBJ2-7; 8 bases line up with TRBD1. The CDR3 has 13 residues. Germline CDR1 reads MNHNS; CDR2 reads SASEGT. Trimming removed 6 bases from V and 4 bases from J; junction bases left unmatched: 5. The CDR3 DNA follows: TGTGCCAGCAGCGCAGGGGGCGGTTACGAGCAGTACTTC. Translated: CASSAGGGYEQYF.

This chain connects TRBV25-1 to TRBJ2-2; D remains ambiguous. Trimming cost V 6 bases and J 4 bases, with 15 bases left between them. CDR1 and CDR2 (germline): MGHDK, SYGVNS. This CDR3 contains 15 residues. The CDR3 reads CASSPPDKGTGELFF. CDR3 sequence (DNA): TGTGCCAGCAGCCCCCCCGATAAGGGCACCGGGGAGCTGTTTTTT.

The gene calls are TRBV11-3 and TRBJ2-7; a weak D match, TRBD1 (5 bases). The germline V gene encodes CDR1 SGHNT and CDR2 YENEEA. This CDR3 has 13 amino acids. Trimming shortened V by 5 bases and J by 0 bases, and 8 bases separated the two germline ends. The CDR3 DNA sequence: TGTGCCAGCAGCATTACAGGCTCCTACGAGCAGTACTTC. This gives the protein CASSITGSYEQYF.

The chain combines TRBV6-6 with TRBJ2-7; TRBD2 matches at 7 bases. V was pared by 0 bases and J by 1 base, with 6 bases of the junction left unmatched. This CDR3 contains 16 residues. Germline CDR1 reads MNHNY; CDR2 reads SVGAGI (reference sequence). CDR3 region: CASSYSQGGRSYEQYF. CDR3 in DNA: TGTGCCAGCAGTTACTCTCAAGGCGGGAGATCCTACGAGCAGTACTTC.

V gene TRBV27 combines with J gene TRBJ1-4, with D perhaps TRBD1 (5 bases). Per germline, CDR1 MNHEY and CDR2 SMNVEV (reference sequence). This CDR3 is built from 14 residues. With 8 bases removed from V and 4 bases from J, the gap between germline ends came to 14 bases. The CDR3 DNA sequence: TGTGCCAGCGCCTTCAGGGCTTATAATGAAAAACTGTTTTTT. It yields the protein CASAFRAYNEKLFF. The variable domain in full, with the rest retrieved from reference TRBV27 and TRBJ1-4, is EAQVTQNPRYLITVTGKKLTVTCSQNMNHEYMSWYRQDPGLGLRQIYYSMNVEVTDKGDVPEGYKVSRKEKRNFPLILESPSPNQTSLYFCASAFRAYNEKLFFGSGTQLSVL.

The chain is built from TRBV7-3 and TRBJ1-2; TRBD1 matches 10 bases. Germline V lookup: CDR1 SGHTA, CDR2 FQGTGA. The CDR3 length is 15 residues. With 4 bases clipped from V and 5 bases from J, the junction kept 7 bases outside the gene matches. The CDR3 sequence is CASSSSTGGQYGYTF. The CDR3 DNA is TGTGCCAGCAGCTCCTCGACAGGGGGCCAGTATGGCTACACCTTC.

The V gene is TRBV4-1, the J gene TRBJ1-4; 7 bases are shared with TRBD1. V lost 4 bases and J lost 4; bases outside the gene matches: 3. Germline V CDR1 and CDR2: MGHRA, YSYEKL. This CDR3 region has 14 residues. Here the CDR3 reads CASSLGDSNEKLFF. In nucleotides, the CDR3 is TGCGCCAGCAGCCTAGGGGACAGTAATGAAAAACTGTTTTTT.

The V call is TRBV20-1, the J call TRBJ2-5; D not resolved. Germline CDR1 and CDR2: DFQATT and SNEGSKA (reference sequence). The CDR3 has 11 amino acids. V lost 5 bases, J lost 2 bases, and 6 bases lay in between. The CDR3 DNA reads TGCAGTGCTGGGTTTCAAGAGACCCAGTACTTC. Its translation: CSAGFQETQYF.

The CDR3 coding sequence is TGTGCCAGCGGCCCCAGGCTCTCTAGCACAGATACGCAGTATTTT. Encoded protein: CASGPRLSSTDTQYF. The chain links TRBV6-5 to TRBJ2-3, with D uncertain. Germline CDR1 and CDR2: MNHEY and SVGAGI. V was pared by 8 bases and J by 0 bases, with 15 bases between. The CDR3 loop spans 15 amino acids.

The J gene is TRBJ1-5, the V gene TRBV5-4, with a possible D match to TRBD1 (6 bases). Trimming stripped 1 base from V and 1 base from J, with 6 bases between. Germline CDR1 is SGHNT and CDR2 is YYREEE (reference sequence). This CDR3 has 14 amino acids. DNA of the CDR3: TGTGCCAGCAGCTTGACAGGGAGCAATCAGCCCCAGCATTTT. Amino acid sequence: CASSLTGSNQPQHF.

The rearrangement joins TRBV5-5 to TRBJ1-4, with D possibly being TRBD1 (5 bases). Trimming cost V 0 bases and J 8 bases, with 11 bases left between them. The length of the CDR3 is 14 residues. Looked up from germline, CDR1 is SGHKS and CDR2 is YYEKEE (reference sequence). CDR3 protein: CASSLAGSKEKLFF. In DNA, the CDR3 is TGTGCCAGCAGCTTGGCAGGGTCCAAAGAAAAACTGTTTTTT.

The CDR3 DNA follows: TGTGCCAGCAGCCGAAGGCAGACCCAGTACTTC. It is translated as CASSRRQTQYF. The chain carries TRBV7-2 and TRBJ2-5; unclear D gene. V was cut by 5 bases and J by 6 bases, with 7 bases left in between. CDR1 SGHTA and CDR2 FQGNSA come from the germline V gene. The CDR3 covers 11 residues.